This record concerns one T cell receptor (beta chain) sequence. This entry belongs to a study of blood T cell repertoires in COVID-19. About the study: Sites across the United States, Italy and Spain contributed samples from acute and convalescent COVID-19. Sources were T cells, B-cell-depleted T cells, or PBMCs; the material itself was cDNA or gDNA.

Source study methods: Estimation of nucleated cell counts relied on the amplification of reference gene primers. The repertoire was sequenced with immunoSEQ multiplex PCR; TCRdb's copy has only in-frame clones and lacks some. D and trimming come from the DNA, and the V and J calls and clone size come from that table. Of around 41,000 clones listed, 85% are singletons. The CDR3 loop spans 15 amino acids. Germline CDR1 and CDR2: SEHNR and FQNEAQ (reference sequence). V shed 1 base and J shed 7 bases, with 16 bases lying between them. The chain combines TRBV7-9 with TRBJ1-1, with D maybe TRBD1 (6 bases). This TCR was recovered from a human donor in a cohort sampled during active COVID-19. The sequenced sample was peripheral blood. The CDR3 reads CASSLGASTGSEAFF. As DNA, the CDR3 is TGTGCCAGCAGCTTAGGGGCATCAACAGGGAGTGAAGCTTTCTTT.